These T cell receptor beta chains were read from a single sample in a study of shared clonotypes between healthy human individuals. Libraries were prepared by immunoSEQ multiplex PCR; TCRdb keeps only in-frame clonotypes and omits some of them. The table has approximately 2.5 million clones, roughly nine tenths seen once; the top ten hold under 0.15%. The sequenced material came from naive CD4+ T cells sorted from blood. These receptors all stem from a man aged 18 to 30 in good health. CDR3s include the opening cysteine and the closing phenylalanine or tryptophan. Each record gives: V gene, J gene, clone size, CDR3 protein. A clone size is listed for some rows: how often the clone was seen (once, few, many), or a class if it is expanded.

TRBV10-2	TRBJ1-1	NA	CASSRAQGNTEAFF
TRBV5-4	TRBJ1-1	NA	CASSSPPGMNTEAFF
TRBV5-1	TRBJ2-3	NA	CASSLGGVGSTDTQYF
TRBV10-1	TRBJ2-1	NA	CASSERAGGPYNEQFF
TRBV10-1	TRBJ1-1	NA	CASSESTNTEAFF
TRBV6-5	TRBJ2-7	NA	CASSEVTGGQYF
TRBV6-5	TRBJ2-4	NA	CANQGRLAKNIQYF
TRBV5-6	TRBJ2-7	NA	CASSSAQGGHEQYF
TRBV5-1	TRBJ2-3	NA	CASSLAGRDTQYF
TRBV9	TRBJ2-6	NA	CASSRAGSGANVLTF
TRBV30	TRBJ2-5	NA	CAMDPSYF
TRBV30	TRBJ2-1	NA	CAWARGLAGGEQFF
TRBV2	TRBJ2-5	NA	CASRPGTSTSQETQYF
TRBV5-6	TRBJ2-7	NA	CASSSGTGWAYEQYF
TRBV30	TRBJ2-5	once	CAWRAHRGDQETQYF
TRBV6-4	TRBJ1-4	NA	CASRPTGATNEKLFF
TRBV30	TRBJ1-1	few	CAWSPTREAFF
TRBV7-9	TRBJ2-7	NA	CASSLAQGPYEQYF
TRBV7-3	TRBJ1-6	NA	CASSSDRGLGSPLHF
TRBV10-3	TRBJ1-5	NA	CAREIDSGTEYNQPQHF
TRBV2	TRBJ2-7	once	CASRGTGVGEQYF
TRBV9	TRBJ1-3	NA	CASSSSGTGLNTIYF
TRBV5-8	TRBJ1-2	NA	CASRRQLPEGYTF
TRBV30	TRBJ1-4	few	CAWMTAQPATNEKLFF
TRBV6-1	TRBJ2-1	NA	CASSEISRGEQFF
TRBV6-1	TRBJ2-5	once	CASSPVETQYF
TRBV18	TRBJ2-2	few	CASSPRATGELFF
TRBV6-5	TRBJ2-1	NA	CASSYFQNNEQFF
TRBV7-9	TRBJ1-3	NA	CASSSGVAGNTIYF
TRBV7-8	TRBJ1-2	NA	CASSPRGREGRGYTF
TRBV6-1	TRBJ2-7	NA	CASIRTFYEQYF
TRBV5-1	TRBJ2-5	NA	CASSFQGTEETQYF
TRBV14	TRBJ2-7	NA	CASSRGLLGEQYF
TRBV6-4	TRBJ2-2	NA	CASSPGGGVSNTGELFF
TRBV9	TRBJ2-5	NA	CASSVALWETQYF
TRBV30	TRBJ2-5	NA	CAWSWTSALRETQYF
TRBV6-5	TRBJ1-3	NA	CASSAKAGNTIYF